This T cell receptor beta chain originates from a study of shared clonotypes between healthy human individuals. Concerning this clone itself: Its antigen remains unidentified.

Overall study findings and caveats: A limitation of the genetic and exposure-history diversity represented arose from few donors. Unshared clonotypes carried lower generation probabilities than those common to all four donors.

Every subset's genomic DNA went evenly onto several immunoSEQ plates. Method: immunoSEQ multiplex PCR; TCRdb's copy keeps in-frame clones and lacks some. The sample consists of 2 million to 3 million clones, 93% of them appearing once. CD4+ cells were split into CD45RA+ naive and CD45RA-negative memory subsets. The CDR3 is 16 amino acids. V dropped 0 bases and J dropped 9; count of bases not matched to a gene: 8. The germline V gene encodes CDR1 SGHRS and CDR2 YFSETQ. The receptor comes from a man between 18 and 29 years old in good health. Some clones in this sample may be carry-over from other donors' samples. The sequenced material came from naive CD4+ T cells from PBMCs. Specified subset: CD45RA+ positively selected. The V call is TRBV5-1, the J call TRBJ2-1; 11 positions agree with TRBD2. The CDR3: CASSLVTSGSKGEQFF. The CDR3 bases are TGCGCCAGCAGCTTGGTAACTAGCGGGAGTAAGGGTGAGCAGTTCTTC.